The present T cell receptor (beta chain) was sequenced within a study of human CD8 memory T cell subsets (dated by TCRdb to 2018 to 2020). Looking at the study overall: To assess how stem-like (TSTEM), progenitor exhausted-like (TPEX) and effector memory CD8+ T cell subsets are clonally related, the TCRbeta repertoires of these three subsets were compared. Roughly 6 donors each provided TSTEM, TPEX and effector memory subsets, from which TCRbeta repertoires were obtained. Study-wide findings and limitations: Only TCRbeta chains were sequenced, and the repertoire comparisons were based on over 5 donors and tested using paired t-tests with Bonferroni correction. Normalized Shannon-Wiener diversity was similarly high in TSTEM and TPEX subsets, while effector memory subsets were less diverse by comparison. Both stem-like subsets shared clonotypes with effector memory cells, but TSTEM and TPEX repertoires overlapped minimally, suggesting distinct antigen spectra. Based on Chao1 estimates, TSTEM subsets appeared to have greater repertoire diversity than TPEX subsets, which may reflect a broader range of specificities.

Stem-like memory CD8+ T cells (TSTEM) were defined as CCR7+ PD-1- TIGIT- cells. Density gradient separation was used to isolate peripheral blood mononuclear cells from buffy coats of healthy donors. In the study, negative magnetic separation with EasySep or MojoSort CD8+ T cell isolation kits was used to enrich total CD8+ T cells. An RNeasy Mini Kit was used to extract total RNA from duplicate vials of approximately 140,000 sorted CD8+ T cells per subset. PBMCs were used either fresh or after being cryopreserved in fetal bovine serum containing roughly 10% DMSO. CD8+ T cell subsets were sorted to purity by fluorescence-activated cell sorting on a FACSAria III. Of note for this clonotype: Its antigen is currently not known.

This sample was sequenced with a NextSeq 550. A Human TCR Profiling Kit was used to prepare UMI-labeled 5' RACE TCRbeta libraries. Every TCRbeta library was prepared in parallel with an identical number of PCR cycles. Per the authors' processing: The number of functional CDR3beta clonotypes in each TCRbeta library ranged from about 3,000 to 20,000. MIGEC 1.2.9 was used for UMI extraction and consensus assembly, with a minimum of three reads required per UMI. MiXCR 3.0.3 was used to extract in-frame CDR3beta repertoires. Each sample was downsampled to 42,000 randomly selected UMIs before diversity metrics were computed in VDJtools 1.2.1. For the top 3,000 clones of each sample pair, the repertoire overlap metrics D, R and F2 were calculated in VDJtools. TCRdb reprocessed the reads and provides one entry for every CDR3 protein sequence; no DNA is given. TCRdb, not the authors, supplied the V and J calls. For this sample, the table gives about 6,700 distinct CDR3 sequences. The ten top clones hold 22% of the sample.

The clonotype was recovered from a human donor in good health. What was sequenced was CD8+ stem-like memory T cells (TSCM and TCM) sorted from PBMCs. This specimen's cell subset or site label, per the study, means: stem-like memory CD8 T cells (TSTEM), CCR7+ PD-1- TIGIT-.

CDR3 reads: CASTSSQGAKGETQYF. This chain joins TRBV28 to TRBJ2-5; TCRdb's D call of TRBD1 is untestable without DNA. The germline V gene yields MDHEN for CDR1 and SYDVKM for CDR2. Reading from cysteine to phenylalanine, the CDR3 counts 16 amino acids. Nucleotide data are not available.